Below are 20 T cell receptor beta chains sequenced from a single sample in a study of blood T cells in healthy people across ages (dated by TCRdb to between 2014 and 2017). The library was built by means of 5' RACE. The sequencer listed for this sample is Illumina HiSeq 2500. The second PCR ran for roughly 7 to 12 cycles and used a J-beta primer mix along with a sample-barcoded 5' primer. TCRdb's own reprocessing of the public reads used fastp at Q25 and MiXCR and kept productive beta chains. Rows merge per CDR3 protein into single entries with the most common DNA and genes. Recorded for this sample are 1.5 million to 2 million distinct CDR3 sequences; 34% of them occurred a single time. 10% to 12% of the sample is held by the ten biggest clonotypes. The sequenced sample was blood. These TCRs come from a woman under 40 in good health.

This clonotype was seen at least ten times. V gene TRBV6-6 combines with J gene TRBJ2-5, with TRBD2 matching over 13 bases. V lost 5 bases and J lost 1; bases outside the gene matches: 4. The CDR3 is 16 amino acids. Germline V gene lookup returns CDR1 MNHNY and CDR2 SVGAGI (reference sequence). The CDR3 sequence is CASSTGTSGTQETQYF. The CDR3 DNA reads as TGTGCCAGCAGTACTGGGACTAGCGGGACCCAAGAGACCCAGTACTTC.

As regards this clonotype: A much larger clone differs from this one at a single base, so this may be a read error. The chain combines TRBV7-9 with TRBJ2-5; no reliable D call. CDR3 size: 14 residues. Per the germline V gene, CDR1 is SEHNR and CDR2 is FQNEAQ (reference sequence). CDR3 loop: CAGSSGQAFETQYF. The CDR3 nucleotides read TGTGCCGGCAGTTCCGGGCAGGCGTTCGAGACCCAGTACTTC.

The chain links TRBV6-1 to TRBJ1-6; 10 bases match TRBD1. Germline CDR1 and CDR2: MNHNS and SASEGT. The CDR3 contains 14 residues. The V and J ends lost 8 bases and 7 bases, in that order; junction bases with no gene match: 5. The CDR3 bases are TGTGCCAGCGAGTGGGACAGGGGAAATTCACCCCTCCACTTT. It yields the protein CASEWDRGNSPLHF.

V gene TRBV7-2 combines with J gene TRBJ2-4; D is unclear. The CDR3 contains 13 residues. Germline CDR1 SGHTA, CDR2 FQGNSA. Trimming pared 5 bases from V and 8 bases from J, leaving 13 bases between. CDR3 protein: CASSPLAQDIQYF. The CDR3 nucleotides are TGTGCCAGCAGCCCCCTCGCCCAGGACATTCAGTACTTC.

This clonotype was detected many times. V gene TRBV6-1 combines with J gene TRBJ2-7; D is unresolved. The CDR3 length is 14 residues. CDR1 MNHNS and CDR2 SASEGT come from the germline V gene. V was cut by 6 bases and J by 0 bases, with 12 bases left in between. The CDR3 region has the DNA TGTGCCAGCAGCGCAAGAACTAACTCCTACGAGCAGTACTTC. Encoded protein: CASSARTNSYEQYF.

The chain employs TRBV6-2 or TRBV6-3 and TRBJ2-1; the match to TRBD2 covers 12 bases. The germline V gene has CDR1 MNHEY and CDR2 SVGEGT. This CDR3 comprises 19 residues. Unmatched junction bases numbered 19, after V lost 5 bases and J lost 8 bases. The CDR3 loop is CASSHDTSGRYVLTDEQFF. CDR3 coding DNA: TGTGCCAGCAGTCATGATACTAGCGGGAGGTACGTACTTACCGATGAGCAGTTCTTC.

This clonotype showed up just a few times. This rearrangement joins TRBV7-2 to TRBJ1-5; 9 bases are shared with TRBD1. V lost 5 bases to trimming and J lost 0 bases; unmatched junction nucleotides: 11. From germline, CDR1 is SGHTA and CDR2 FQGNSA. CDR3 length: 18 amino acids. The CDR3 DNA follows: TGTGCCAGCAGCCGGACAGGGGACCCCGAATATAGCAATCAGCCCCAGCATTTT. As protein: CASSRTGDPEYSNQPQHF.

The chain combines TRBV15 with TRBJ1-1, with unresolved D. The CDR3 is made up of 14 amino acids. Trimming took off 1 base at V and 1 base at J, with 7 bases between the two ends. Germline loops: CDR1 LNHNV, CDR2 YYDKDF (reference sequence). DNA of the CDR3: TGTGCCACCAGCAGAGGTGCAGAGAACACTGAAGCTTTCTTT. It yields the protein CATSRGAENTEAFF. The whole variable domain, filled in from reference TRBV15 and TRBJ1-1, reads DAMVIQNPRYQVTQFGKPVTLSCSQTLNHNVMYWYQQKSSQAPKLLFHYYDKDFNNEADTPDNFQSRRPNTSFCFLDIRSPGLGDTAMYLCATSRGAENTEAFFGQGTRLTVV.

This clonotype was counted a few times. The chain employs TRBV5-1 and TRBJ2-3; the match to TRBD2 covers 10 bases. From germline, CDR1 is SGHRS and CDR2 YFSETQ. Trimming took 4 bases from V and 3 from J; bases not matched to a gene: 8. The CDR3 spans 16 residues. Here the CDR3 DNA reads TGCGCCAGCAGCGCCAAGCGGGGGGGACTTACAGATACGCAGTATTTT. Encoded protein: CASSAKRGGLTDTQYF.

Concerning this clonotype itself: At one boundary the junction diverges from the germline segment, which might be a read error. The chain is built from TRBV6-5 and TRBJ2-1; the match to TRBD2 covers 8 bases. Germline V gene lookup returns CDR1 MNHEY and CDR2 SVGAGI. The CDR3 covers 16 residues. CDR3 bases: TGTGCCAGCAGACTACTAGCGGCGAGCTCCTACGATGAGCAGTTCTTC. This translates into CASRLLAASSYDEQFF.

This clonotype occurred many times. CDR3 bases: TGTGCCAGCAGCTTAGCGGGAGGGCCCGCCTACAATGAGCAGTTCTTC. This gives the protein CASSLAGGPAYNEQFF. The rearrangement uses TRBV6-2 or TRBV6-3 and TRBJ2-1; TRBD2 matches at 11 bases. J gave up 2 bases and V 6 bases, and 6 bases lay outside the gene matches. CDR1 is MNHEY, CDR2 SVGEGT, per germline. The CDR3 spans 16 residues.

This chain uses TRBV28 with TRBJ1-2; 7 bases are a match to TRBD1. The CDR3 has 14 amino acids. The germline gives CDR1 MDHEN, CDR2 SYDVKM. V lost 7 bases to trimming and J lost 4 bases; unmatched junction nucleotides: 9. CDR3 in DNA: TGTGCCAGCACCTGTACGTCAGGGGGCTATGGCTACACCTTC. The encoded protein is CASTCTSGGYGYTF.

The count of this clonotype is one. V usage is TRBV6-1 and J usage is TRBJ2-7; TRBD2 aligns across 8 bases. The length of the CDR3 is 17 residues. Germline V lookup: CDR1 MNHNS, CDR2 SASEGT. Trimming cost V 6 bases and J 1 base; bases outside gene matches: 14. The CDR3 nucleotides are TGTGCCAGCAGCCCCTGGTGGCTAGCGGGCAAGTCCTACGAGCAGTACTTC. It specifies CASSPWWLAGKSYEQYF.

The rearrangement uses TRBV4-2 and TRBJ2-6; D ambiguous. Trimming removed 0 bases from V and 0 bases from J, with 12 bases in between. The germline gives CDR1 LGHNA, CDR2 YNFKEQ. The CDR3 covers 18 residues. CDR3 loop: CASSQDRQAISGANVLTF. DNA of the CDR3: TGTGCCAGCAGCCAAGATAGGCAGGCGATCTCTGGGGCCAACGTCCTGACTTTC.

The J gene is TRBJ2-7, the V gene TRBV19, with TRBD2 as a possible D gene (5 bases). CDR1 LNHDA and CDR2 SQIVND come from the germline V gene (reference sequence). The CDR3 loop spans 13 amino acids. V was clipped by 4 bases and J by 4 bases, with 11 bases between them. The chain's CDR3 is CASSTRVMYEQYF. For the CDR3, the DNA is TGTGCCAGTAGTACGCGGGTTATGTACGAGCAGTACTTC.

This clonotype was seen repeatedly, ten times or more. This chain uses TRBV15 with TRBJ2-7; the match to TRBD1 covers 10 bases. This CDR3 has 15 residues. Per the germline V gene, CDR1 is LNHNV and CDR2 is YYDKDF (reference sequence). V shed 4 bases, J shed 5 bases, and the junction held 8 bases outside the gene matches. CDR3 amino acids: CATSTWKGQGNEQYF. CDR3 sequence (DNA): TGTGCCACCAGCACGTGGAAGGGACAGGGGAACGAGCAGTACTTC.

Of note for this clonotype: At one boundary the junction diverges from the germline segment, which might be a read error. V gene TRBV15 combines with J gene TRBJ2-5, with 7 bases matching TRBD2. Germline CDR1 and CDR2: LNHNV and YYDKDF (reference sequence). This CDR3 is 16 amino acids long. CDR3 protein: CATRGPGLAEQETQHF. Written as DNA, the CDR3 is TGTGCCACCAGGGGGCCGGGGCTAGCGGAACAAGAGACCCAGCACTTC.

The chain combines TRBV29-1 with TRBJ2-1; tentative D call: TRBD2 (8 bases). The CDR3 contains 19 residues. Germline V gene lookup returns CDR1 SQVTM and CDR2 ANQGSEA. Trimming left V 7 bases short and J 0 bases short, with 28 bases between. CDR3 loop: CSAEGASGLSKSSYNEQFF. In DNA, the CDR3 is TGCAGCGCCGAGGGGGCTAGCGGGCTCTCTAAGAGCTCCTACAATGAGCAGTTCTTC.

The chain carries TRBV28 and TRBJ2-7, with 12 bases lining up with TRBD2. Losses at the gene ends were 3 bases for V and 2 bases for J; bases not matched to a gene: 14. CDR1 MDHEN and CDR2 SYDVKM come from the germline V gene. The CDR3 sequence is 19 residues long. CDR3 DNA sequence: TGTGCCAGCAGTTTCGAACTAGCGGGAGGTAATAGGGTCACCTACGAGCAGTACTTC. Amino acid sequence: CASSFELAGGNRVTYEQYF.

The rearrangement uses TRBV5-1 and TRBJ2-3, with D unresolved. The CDR3 runs to 15 residues. Germline V gene sequence: CDR1 SGHRS, CDR2 YFSETQ. V was shortened by 1 base and J by 0 bases, with 9 bases between the two germline ends. Here the CDR3 DNA reads TGCGCCAGCAGCTTGAAGGGTTCTAGCACAGATACGCAGTATTTT. This gives the protein CASSLKGSSTDTQYF. Variable domain in full (rest from reference TRBV5-1 and TRBJ2-3): KAGVTQTPRYLIKTRGQQVTLSCSPISGHRSVSWYQQTPGQGLQFLFEYFSETQRNKGNFPGRFSGRQFSNSRSEMNVSTLELGDSALYLCASSLKGSSTDTQYFGPGTRLTVL.